The source of this TCR beta chain is a study of CD8+ T cells in alopecia areata. Background on the study: Treatment of the treated patients consisted of oral tofacitinib, 5 to 10 mg twice daily. Overall study findings and caveats: Association of baseline CD8+ expansion with response is uncertain owing to one nonresponder. More clonal than normal scalp was lesional scalp, particularly alopecia totalis/universalis.

This CDR3 region has 16 residues. With 1 base clipped from V and 5 bases from J, the junction kept 7 bases outside the gene matches. CDR1 and CDR2 from the germline V gene are MDHEN and SYDVKM. This clone was seen more than once but under ten times. Its target is not known. Sample treatment: oral pan-JAK inhibitor, 5-10 mg twice daily. It was cDNA, reverse transcribed from extracted RNA, that served as the sequencing template. Clones were sequenced by immunoSEQ multiplex PCR, and TCRdb holds only the in-frame ones, with some missing. Of some 200,000 clones detected, roughly three fifths appear once; the ten largest clones hold approximately 3.4%.

This chain joins TRBV28 and TRBJ2-2; 7 nucleotides line up with TRBD1. This TCR came from a human donor with alopecia areata. Sample: CD4+ T cells sorted from blood, taken at week 4, from a patient treated with tofacitinib. The DNA of the CDR3 is TGTGCCAGCAGTTTATCGGAAGGGGGCGAAACCGGGGAGCTGTTTTTT. This gives the protein CASSLSEGGETGELFF.